This T cell receptor (beta chain) was obtained from a study of cytomegalovirus exposure and HLA in healthy donors. Researchers ran the PCR with 60 Vbeta and 13 Jbeta primers. Measured with immunoSEQ multiplex PCR; TCRdb has only the in-frame clones, and not every one. The sample consists of 150,000 to 200,000 clones, approximately 80% of them appearing once. V was clipped by 5 bases and J by 2 bases; unmatched bases: 12. The CDR3 covers 17 residues. The germline gives CDR1 SGHVS, CDR2 FNYEAQ. This chain links TRBV7-6 with TRBJ2-1; 7 bases match TRBD2. This TCR was recovered from a man between 18 and 35 years old in good health and CMV-seropositive. Specimen: PBMCs. The CDR3 loop is CASSPQVGTMTYNEQFF. CDR3 DNA: TGTGCCAGCAGCCCCCAGGTTGGGACTATGACCTACAATGAGCAGTTCTTC.